One sample yielded the 9 T cell receptor beta chains listed below, sequenced in a study of T cell responses to AZD1222 COVID-19 vaccine. The assay was immunoSEQ multiplex PCR, and TCRdb's table has in-frame clones only and misses some. The sample lists approximately 180,000 clones, over 85% occurring once. The source material was peripheral blood, sampled on day 0 of AZD1222 vaccination. The receptors were sampled from an adult in good health.

The chain joins TRBV27 to TRBJ1-1; 7 bases match TRBD1. CDR1 MNHEY and CDR2 SMNVEV come from the germline V gene (reference sequence). V dropped 4 bases and J dropped 1; count of bases not matched to a gene: 3. This CDR3 contains 14 residues. The DNA of the CDR3 is TGTGCCAGCAGTTGGGGGACAGCGAACACTGAAGCTTTCTTT. This translates into CASSWGTANTEAFF.

The V call is TRBV2, the J call TRBJ1-1, with D uncertain. V gave up 3 bases and J gave up 0 bases, with 5 bases separating them. The CDR3 spans 13 residues. Germline CDR1 and CDR2: SNHLY and FYNNEI. CDR3 sequence: CASSEGMNTEAFF. CDR3 nucleotide sequence: TGTGCCAGCAGTGAGGGTATGAACACTGAAGCTTTCTTT.

The V gene is TRBV7-6, the J gene TRBJ2-7; 8 bases are a match to TRBD1. The CDR3 totals 14 residues. Germline V gene data show CDR1 as SGHVS and CDR2 as FNYEAQ. V trimming: 8 bases; J trimming: 3 bases; junction bases outside the gene matches: 9. CDR3 residues: CASALGTGDYEQYF. As DNA, the CDR3 is TGTGCCAGCGCACTTGGGACAGGTGACTACGAGCAGTACTTC.

The chain employs TRBV30 and TRBJ1-5; 9 nucleotides line up with TRBD1. This CDR3 contains 16 residues. Unmatched junction bases numbered 6, after V lost 0 bases and J lost 3 bases. Germline loops: CDR1 GTSNPN, CDR2 SVGIG (reference sequence). CDR3 amino acids: CAWSVQGARNNQPQHF. The CDR3 DNA reads TGTGCCTGGAGTGTACAGGGGGCGAGAAACAATCAGCCCCAGCATTTT.

This clone has only one observation. This chain uses TRBV15 with TRBJ2-3, with D maybe TRBD2 (5 bases). CDR3 length: 13 amino acids. CDR1 and CDR2 from the germline V gene are LNHNV and YYDKDF (reference sequence). Trimming left V 5 bases short and J 5 bases short, with 11 bases between. This chain's CDR3 is CATSRRGRDTQYF. The DNA for the CDR3 is TGTGCCACCAGCCGAAGAGGGAGAGATACGCAGTATTTT.

The rearrangement uses TRBV11-2 and TRBJ2-3; D not certain. From germline, CDR1 is SGHAT and CDR2 FQNNGV. V lost 4 bases to trimming and J lost 6 bases, with 17 bases between them. There are 15 residues in the CDR3. CDR3 in DNA: TGTGCCAGCAGCTACCATAATGGGTACTTGGATACGCAGTATTTT. It codes for CASSYHNGYLDTQYF.

The chain links TRBV10-2 to TRBJ1-2, with D unresolved. CDR3 size: 13 residues. The V gene lost 0 bases and the J gene lost 8 bases, with 10 bases spanning the gap. From germline, CDR1 is WSHSY and CDR2 SAAADI. The CDR3 DNA is TGCGCCAGCAGTGAGTCAGGGAGCGGAGGCTACACCTTC. Its protein product is CASSESGSGGYTF.

This CDR3 reads CASSFQPESTNEKLFF. The CDR3 DNA reads as TGCGCCAGCAGCTTCCAACCGGAGTCAACTAATGAAAAACTGTTTTTT. The rearrangement joins TRBV5-1 to TRBJ1-4; no clear D gene. V gave up 2 bases and J gave up 0 bases, with 11 bases separating them. CDR1 is SGHRS, CDR2 YFSETQ, per germline. This CDR3 is built from 16 residues. Full variable domain (remainder filled in from reference TRBV5-1 and TRBJ1-4): KAGVTQTPRYLIKTRGQQVTLSCSPISGHRSVSWYQQTPGQGLQFLFEYFSETQRNKGNFPGRFSGRQFSNSRSEMNVSTLELGDSALYLCASSFQPESTNEKLFFGSGTQLSVL.

V gene TRBV19 combines with J gene TRBJ1-1; no reliable D call. CDR1 LNHDA and CDR2 SQIVND come from the germline V gene (reference sequence). V lost 5 bases to trimming and J lost 1 base, with 8 bases between them. This CDR3 has 13 residues. The CDR3 nucleotides are TGTGCCAGTAGTCGTACAGAGAACACTGAAGCTTTCTTT. Its protein product is CASSRTENTEAFF.